The 26 T cell receptor beta chains presented below share a single source sample, sequenced in a study of graft-versus-host responses after intestinal transplantation. These receptors are not linked to any known antigen. TCRdb keeps only in-frame clones here, not all; method: immunoSEQ multiplex PCR. The data show 75,000 to 100,000 clones, with 91% seen just once and about 0.18% held by the top ten. The specimen comprised unstimulated CD4+ T cells sorted from spleen or lymph node cells, sampled before transplant. The source is a human donor who was the organ donor for an intestinal transplant.

In its sample, this clone was seen once. This chain joins TRBV4-3 and TRBJ1-6, with D maybe TRBD1 (5 bases). The CDR3 totals 17 residues. V was cut by 4 bases and J by 9 bases, with 22 bases left in between. The germline gives CDR1 LGHNA, CDR2 YSLEER. In DNA, the CDR3 is TGCGCCAGCAGCCTTTCCACAGGCCTGCGGACAAGTTCACCCCTCCACTTT. Translation gives CASSLSTGLRTSSPLHF.

The J gene is TRBJ2-3, the V gene TRBV14; possible D gene TRBD1, 6 bases. The ends were cut back, 0 bases at V and 3 bases at J, with 13 bases in the middle. The CDR3 spans 16 residues. Per germline, CDR1 SGHDN and CDR2 FVKESK. CDR3 in amino acids: CASSQDWGRVTDTQYF. CDR3 sequence (DNA): TGTGCCAGCAGCCAAGACTGGGGGCGGGTTACAGATACGCAGTATTTT.

The chain couples TRBV5-6 to TRBJ2-5; D is uncertain. The closer fit of TRBJ2-7 to the DNA end suggests the J call may be wrong. Germline values: CDR1 SGHDT, CDR2 YYEEEE. The CDR3 sequence is 14 residues long. The CDR3 loop reads CASSFRRYSYEQYF. For the CDR3, the DNA is TGTGCCAGCAGCTTCCGGCGGTACTCCTACGAGCAGTACTTC.

The rearrangement uses TRBV27 and TRBJ2-1, with TRBD1 matching 8 bases. Unmatched junction bases numbered 11, after V lost 4 bases and J lost 6 bases. CDR3 length equals 16 residues. CDR1 is MNHEY, CDR2 SMNVEV, per germline (reference sequence). The CDR3 loop is CASSSLRTGRGNEQFF. In nucleotides, the CDR3 is TGTGCCAGCAGTTCGCTCCGGACAGGGAGAGGCAATGAGCAGTTCTTC.

This clone came up once. The chain carries TRBV4-2 and TRBJ2-7; TRBD2 matches at 10 bases. Trimming removed 0 bases from V and 5 bases from J; junction bases left unmatched: 10. This CDR3 has 17 residues. In germline, CDR1 is LGHNA, CDR2 YNFKEQ. The DNA for the CDR3 is TGTGCCAGCAGCCAAGAGAGCGGGGGGGCCGGGCGGAACGAGCAGTACTTC. It encodes CASSQESGGAGRNEQYF.

The rearrangement uses TRBV4-1 and TRBJ2-2; 8 bases align to TRBD1. CDR1 and CDR2 from the germline V gene are MGHRA and YSYEKL. Germline trimming cut 4 bases from V and 6 bases from J; bases unmatched to any gene: 10. CDR3 size: 16 residues. CDR3 nucleotides: TGCGCCAGCAGCCCACAGGGGCAGGGGGCACCCGGGGAGCTGTTTTTT. Translated, it gives CASSPQGQGAPGELFF.

The genes are TRBV7-2 and TRBJ2-7, with TRBD1 matching over 7 bases. CDR3 length: 15 amino acids. Germline assignment: CDR1 SGHTA and CDR2 FQGNSA. V shed 4 bases and J 0 bases; nucleotides not matched to a gene: 6. The CDR3 protein is CASSSDRSSSYEQYF. CDR3 bases: TGTGCCAGCAGCTCGGACAGGTCTAGCTCCTACGAGCAGTACTTC.

The V call is TRBV9, the J call TRBJ2-3; D perhaps matches TRBD2 (6 bases). Looked up from germline, CDR1 is SGDLS and CDR2 is YYNGEE. This CDR3 region has 15 residues. V was clipped by 0 bases and J by 2 bases, with 10 bases between them. In nucleotides, the CDR3 is TGTGCCAGCAGCGTAGTGGGGGGTCCCACAGATACGCAGTATTTT. This gives the protein CASSVVGGPTDTQYF.

The chain recombines TRBV5-1 with TRBJ2-2; D is possibly TRBD1 (6 bases). Germline CDR1 is SGHRS and CDR2 is YFSETQ. The CDR3 consists of 12 residues. The germline V and J ends were trimmed by 10 bases and 5 bases, with 12 bases remaining between them. The CDR3 is CACKQGTGELFF. DNA for the CDR3: TGCGCCTGCAAACAGGGTACCGGGGAGCTGTTTTTT.

On this clone: An end of the junction does not agree with germline; a read error may underlie this. This rearrangement joins TRBV7-7 to TRBJ1-4, with D possibly being TRBD1 (5 bases). CDR3 length: 15 amino acids. Germline V lookup: CDR1 SSHAT, CDR2 FNYEAQ (reference sequence). The CDR3 here is CASSGGAGTNEKLFF. CDR3 nucleotide sequence: TGTGCTAGCAGTGGAGGGGCGGGTACTAATGAAAAACTGTTTTTT.

This clone was picked up a small number of times. V gene TRBV19 combines with J gene TRBJ1-3, with a weak D call TRBD1 (5 bases). The CDR3 is made up of 14 amino acids. The germline gives CDR1 LNHDA, CDR2 SQIVND (reference sequence). Deletions cut 7 bases from V and 4 bases from J, with 14 bases between. CDR3 nucleotide sequence: TGTGCCAGTATGAGGAGGGACGGCGGAAACACCATATATTTT. It encodes CASMRRDGGNTIYF.

The rearrangement links TRBV7-2 to TRBJ2-3; D might be TRBD2 (7 bases). The V end lost 5 bases, the J end lost 2 bases, and 8 bases lay between the germline ends. Germline CDR1 is SGHTA and CDR2 is FQGNSA. This CDR3 has 13 residues. CDR3 bases: TGTGCCAGCAGCGGGGGGGCCACAGATACGCAGTATTTT. It is translated as CASSGGATDTQYF.

The chain is built from TRBV18 and TRBJ2-3, with D uncertain. The CDR3 consists of 15 residues. Per the germline V gene, CDR1 is KGHSH and CDR2 is LQKENI. Trimming cost V 0 bases and J 5 bases, with 12 bases left between them. The CDR3 sequence: CASSPPRPVRDTQYF. In DNA form, the CDR3 reads TGTGCCAGCTCACCACCGCGCCCGGTTCGAGATACGCAGTATTTT.

This rearrangement joins TRBV4-3 to TRBJ1-2; no clear D gene. Trimming removed 3 bases from V and 3 bases from J, with 5 bases in between. This CDR3 spans 12 amino acids. Germline loops: CDR1 LGHNA, CDR2 YSLEER. In DNA, the CDR3 is TGCGCCAGCAGCCAGGCCGACTATGGCTACACCTTC. Its translation: CASSQADYGYTF.

This rearrangement joins TRBV4-3 to TRBJ2-7; 9 bases fit TRBD1. Germline CDR1 and CDR2: LGHNA and YSLEER. This CDR3 is built from 16 residues. J was trimmed by 5 bases and V by 0 bases; bases with no gene match: 8. CDR3 residues: CASSQDQGTGFNEQYF. The CDR3 DNA reads TGCGCCAGCAGCCAAGACCAGGGGACAGGGTTCAACGAGCAGTACTTC.

The gene calls are TRBV4-2 and TRBJ2-7; 9 bases map to TRBD2. V lost 0 bases and J lost 7; bases outside the gene matches: 13. This CDR3 comprises 17 residues. Germline CDR1 LGHNA, CDR2 YNFKEQ. The CDR3 DNA sequence: TGTGCCAGCAGCCAAGAGGCCCTTGCGGGGGGGCTATATGAGCAGTACTTC. It codes for CASSQEALAGGLYEQYF.

V and J are TRBV5-6 and TRBJ1-2; tentatively, D is TRBD1 (6 bases). CDR3 size: 14 residues. Germline lookup yields CDR1 SGHDT and CDR2 YYEEEE. V was clipped by 7 bases and J by 1 base, with 14 bases between them. CDR3 sequence (DNA): TGTGCCAGCCTAAGACAGGACTTTAACTATGGCTACACCTTC. Translating gives CASLRQDFNYGYTF.

This clone was counted a few times. The V and J genes are TRBV5-6 and TRBJ1-3; D is unresolved. Germline V gene sequence: CDR1 SGHDT, CDR2 YYEEEE. This CDR3 is 15 amino acids long. V was cut by 0 bases and J by 0 bases, with 7 bases left in between. CDR3 DNA sequence: TGTGCCAGCAGCTTGGTCGGAGTCTCTGGAAACACCATATATTTT. It translates to CASSLVGVSGNTIYF.

The sample holds one count of this clone. V usage is TRBV7-2 and J usage is TRBJ2-5; D call uncertain. Germline-derived CDR1 and CDR2 are SGHTA and FQGNSA. The CDR3 spans 12 residues. Trimming took off 3 bases at V and 5 bases at J, with 7 bases between the two ends. CDR3 region: CASSFYEETQYF. As DNA, the CDR3 is TGTGCCAGCAGCTTTTATGAGGAGACCCAGTACTTC.

The chain is built from TRBV11-2 and TRBJ2-3, with D unclear. Germline V lookup: CDR1 SGHAT, CDR2 FQNNGV. CDR3 length: 14 residues. Trimming stripped 0 bases from V and 3 bases from J, with 7 bases between. CDR3 nucleotides: TGTGCCAGCAGCTTAGATTCCGGGACAGATACGCAGTATTTT. Translation: CASSLDSGTDTQYF.

This rearrangement joins TRBV10-3 to TRBJ2-4, with TRBD2 identical over 10 bases. The CDR3 spans 17 residues. V was clipped by 3 bases and J by 2 bases; unmatched bases: 7. Looked up from germline, CDR1 is ENHRY and CDR2 is SYGVKD. The CDR3 sequence is CAISEGLAGGPKNIQYF. The CDR3 nucleotides read TGTGCCATCAGTGAAGGATTAGCGGGGGGCCCCAAAAACATTCAGTACTTC.

The genes are TRBV7-6 and TRBJ2-5, with TRBD2 matching over 11 bases. Looked up from germline, CDR1 is SGHVS and CDR2 is FNYEAQ. This CDR3 has 14 amino acids. Trimming took 2 bases from V and 5 from J; bases not matched to a gene: 1. The CDR3: CASSLLAGGETQYF. CDR3 bases: TGTGCCAGCAGCTTACTAGCGGGGGGTGAGACCCAGTACTTC.

This chain connects TRBV5-1 to TRBJ1-5; 9 nucleotides align to TRBD1. Germline CDR1 is SGHRS and CDR2 is YFSETQ. The CDR3 runs 14 residues. Trimming removed 0 bases from V and 5 bases from J; junction bases left unmatched: 0. The CDR3 DNA reads as TGCGCCAGCAGCTTGGGACAGGGGGATCAGCCCCAGCATTTT. This codes for CASSLGQGDQPQHF. Together with reference TRBV5-1 and TRBJ1-5, the CDR3 gives the full variable domain: KAGVTQTPRYLIKTRGQQVTLSCSPISGHRSVSWYQQTPGQGLQFLFEYFSETQRNKGNFPGRFSGRQFSNSRSEMNVSTLELGDSALYLCASSLGQGDQPQHFGDGTRLSIL.

A note on this clone: An end of the junction does not agree with germline; a read error may underlie this. This chain links TRBV2 with TRBJ2-5; D is unresolved. Germline V lookup: CDR1 SNHLY, CDR2 FYNNEI. The length of the CDR3 is 12 residues. The CDR3 coding sequence is TGTGCCAGCAGGGAAGGCGGCCCCCCCCAGTACTTC. Encoded protein: CASREGGPPQYF.

The genes are TRBV7-9 and TRBJ2-1; TRBD1 might be the D (6 bases). This CDR3 is built from 15 residues. Trimming removed 2 bases at V and 4 bases at J, with 12 bases between. Germline V gene sequence: CDR1 SEHNR, CDR2 FQNEAQ (reference sequence). CDR3 sequence (DNA): TGTGCCAGCAGCTTAATGGGGACACGTTACAATGAGCAGTTCTTC. It translates to CASSLMGTRYNEQFF.

Only one count was recorded for this clone. V gene TRBV30 combines with J gene TRBJ2-5; 7 bases are shared with TRBD1. With 5 bases clipped from V and 8 bases from J, the junction kept 11 bases outside the gene matches. Per the germline V gene, CDR1 is GTSNPN and CDR2 is SVGIG (reference sequence). This CDR3 is 13 amino acids long. The CDR3 here is CAWGPGQRGTQYF. The CDR3 DNA is TGTGCCTGGGGCCCGGGACAGAGGGGAACCCAGTACTTC.